The clone carrying this TCR beta chain was seen a few times. This sample stems from a study of blood T cell repertoires in COVID-19. Study-wide context: T cells, B-cell-depleted T cells, or PBMCs provided the cDNA or gDNA that served as material.

Per the original data handling: The authors estimated nucleated cell counts from reference gene primer amplification. Sequenced by immunoSEQ multiplex PCR; TCRdb stores in-frame clones only, minus some. V, J and clone size were drawn from that table, and D and trimming were deduced from the DNA. The data contain 200,000 to 250,000 clones, approximately 81% of them singletons. This CDR3 has 13 amino acids. V dropped 3 bases and J dropped 14 bases, with 17 bases sitting between them. CDR1 LGHDT and CDR2 YNNKEL come from the germline V gene (reference sequence). Sequencing was performed on peripheral blood. This chain connects TRBV3-1 (or the pseudogene TRBV3-2) to TRBJ2-1; a weak D match, TRBD2 (5 bases). The origin of this receptor is a woman in her sixties who had recovered from COVID-19. DNA for the CDR3: TGTGCCAGCAGCCAGGATATGAGGGCCCGGGAGTTCTTC. Its protein is CASSQDMRAREFF.